The subject of this entry is one T cell receptor beta chain. This clonotype qualifies as large (0.1 to 1%). Its antigen is not yet known. Base-call qualities are not available, and no considerably larger clone is one nucleotide away. The sample is drawn from a study of precursors of human CD4 cytotoxic T cells listed by TCRdb under 2018. A note on the overall study: In total, approximately 14 donors contributed CD4+ memory subsets to the bulk TCR-seq analysis. TCR-seq analysis of 14 donors yielded TCRalpha and TCRbeta chain sequences (table S7).

The listed sequencing device is Illumina MiSeq. In the authors' own workflow: Repertoire diversity was measured with the Shannon-Wiener index computed in VDJtools. Expanded TCRbeta clonotypes were defined as those with a clonotype frequency of at least 3. Using fastp trimming at Q25 and MiXCR clonotype assembly, TCRdb reanalyzed the public sequencing data and kept in-frame beta chains. Each entry merges the rows of one CDR3 protein and shows their most common DNA and genes. These V and J calls rely on TCRdb rather than the paper's analysis. For this sample the table gives hundreds of distinct CDR3 sequences, of which 15% to 20% were detected only once. Approximately 14% of the sample belongs to the ten largest clones. Summary of the overall study and its limitations: The limitation that the direction of differentiation between precursor and effector cells cannot be definitively established by a human observational design was noted by the authors. Some bulk TCR-seq comparisons included only about 95% of the 14 donors, suggesting not every subset was available for every donor. Expanded effector clonotypes accounted for a larger share of IL-7Rhigh TEMRA clonotypes than of TEM or TCM clonotypes. Compared with TCM and TEM subsets, the IL-7Rhigh and IL-7R- TEMRA subsets had more restricted TCR repertoires, with lower diversity and more expanded clonotypes.

V and J lose 3 bases and 6 bases, and a span of 14 bases separates them. The germline V gene (reference sequence) gives CDR1 as DFQATT and CDR2 as SNEGSKA. The CDR3 has 13 amino acids, counting the end cysteine and phenylalanine. The only DNA kept is the CDR3, 39 bases in frame from the first base. To test a precursor-effector relationship among CD4 cytotoxic T cells, bulk UMI-based TCR sequencing was performed on four sorted CD4+ memory subsets (TCM, TEM, IL-7Rhigh TEMRA, IL-7R- TEMRA). Cells were obtained from peripheral blood mononuclear cells that had been isolated from human blood. This TCR was recovered from a human donor in good health. Material for sequencing was memory CD4+ T cells from blood (PBMCs). This chain joins TRBV20-1 to TRBJ1-1; matching of 6 bases hints at TRBD1 as the D gene. This receptor has the CDR3 CSASTGGPAEAFF. The DNA is TGCAGTGCTAGTACTGGGGGCCCAGCTGAAGCTTTCTTT.